These 20 T cell receptor beta chains share one sample of origin, sequenced in a study of radiation and T cells in renal cell carcinoma. Generated by immunoSEQ multiplex PCR, the TCRdb table keeps only in-frame clones and is missing some. The data contain 130,000 to 150,000 clones, 75% to 90% of them seen just once; the ten biggest clones take up less than 20%. Time point noted: blood 4 weeks post-SBRT, at nephrectomy. The sample's treatment: 15 Gy SBRT to primary tumor, nephrectomy 4 weeks later. The specimen was blood, collected from a patient whose treatment included radiotherapy and nephrectomy. The receptors stem from a woman in her 50s with renal cell carcinoma.

This clone was seen a single time. This chain joins TRBV7-3 and TRBJ2-3; 15 bases are shared with TRBD2. The CDR3 consists of 17 residues. The germline CDR1 and CDR2 sequences are SGHTA and FQGTGA. With V trimmed by 3 bases and J by 2 bases, 3 bases remained unmatched. This CDR3 is CASSFGTSGRNTDTQYF. CDR3 nucleotide sequence: TGTGCCAGCAGCTTCGGGACTAGCGGGAGGAACACAGATACGCAGTATTTT.

This sequence joins TRBV5-1 and TRBJ1-1; tentatively, D is TRBD1 (5 bases). CDR3 length equals 14 residues. Trimming left V 0 bases short and J 3 bases short, with 9 bases between. The germline V gene encodes CDR1 SGHRS and CDR2 YFSETQ. The CDR3 nucleotides read TGCGCCAGCAGCTTGGTCGACAGTGACACTGAAGCTTTCTTT. This sequence encodes CASSLVDSDTEAFF. Full variable domain (remainder filled in from reference TRBV5-1 and TRBJ1-1): KAGVTQTPRYLIKTRGQQVTLSCSPISGHRSVSWYQQTPGQGLQFLFEYFSETQRNKGNFPGRFSGRQFSNSRSEMNVSTLELGDSALYLCASSLVDSDTEAFFGQGTRLTVV.

This chain connects TRBV9 to TRBJ2-5; 9 bases align to TRBD2. The ends lost 2 bases at V and 3 bases at J; junction bases unmatched: 5. Germline lookup yields CDR1 SGDLS and CDR2 YYNGEE. CDR3 length: 15 amino acids. The CDR3 DNA reads TGTGCCAGCAGCGTGGCTAGCGGGAACAAAGAGACCCAGTACTTC. Protein: CASSVASGNKETQYF.

The chain joins TRBV9 to TRBJ2-3; TRBD1 matches at 7 bases. The V segment lost 0 bases and the J segment 2 bases; nucleotides outside the gene matches: 9. The germline gives CDR1 SGDLS, CDR2 YYNGEE. The CDR3 runs to 17 residues. The CDR3 sequence is CASSVGLQGVPTDTQYF. As DNA, the CDR3 is TGTGCCAGCAGCGTAGGGCTCCAGGGGGTCCCCACAGATACGCAGTATTTT.

The CDR3 loop is CASSPRGRGPYEQYF. CDR3 nucleotide sequence: TGTGCCAGCAGCCCCCGTGGCAGGGGGCCCTACGAGCAGTACTTC. The chain links TRBV7-2 to TRBJ2-7; 8 bases are shared with TRBD1. The CDR3 runs to 15 residues. V dropped 5 bases and J dropped 2; count of bases not matched to a gene: 8. CDR1 is SGHTA, CDR2 FQGNSA, per germline.

On this clone: An end of the junction does not agree with germline; a read error may underlie this. The chain is built from TRBV5-4 and TRBJ1-6; D is perhaps TRBD1 (5 bases). The CDR3 length is 13 residues. Germline V gene data show CDR1 as SGHNT and CDR2 as YYREEE (reference sequence). This CDR3 is CASSQGGGSPLHF. CDR3 nucleotide sequence: TGCGCCAGCAGCCAGGGTGGGGGTTCACCCCTCCACTTT.

This chain joins TRBV10-3 and TRBJ1-5; TRBD1 is a possible D gene (5 bases). Germline CDR1 and CDR2: ENHRY and SYGVKD. CDR3 size: 16 residues. Trimming removed 6 bases from V and 8 bases from J, with 23 bases in between. The CDR3 DNA reads TGTGCCATCAGCGAGAGCTGGGATGGGGCTGGGGAGCCCCAGCATTTT. Its protein product is CAISESWDGAGEPQHF.

The J gene is TRBJ1-5, the V gene TRBV4-1; D gene ambiguous. The germline V and J ends were trimmed by 4 bases and 2 bases, with 18 bases remaining between them. CDR1 and CDR2 from the germline V gene are MGHRA and YSYEKL. The CDR3 spans 17 residues. CDR3 protein: CASSRIDTIGRNQPQHF. For the CDR3, the DNA is TGCGCCAGCAGCCGCATCGACACCATCGGTCGCAATCAGCCCCAGCATTTT.

The chain couples TRBV5-1 to TRBJ1-2, with D uncertain. Between the trimmed V and J ends, which lost 0 bases and 4 bases, there was a span of 4 bases. Germline V gene lookup returns CDR1 SGHRS and CDR2 YFSETQ. The CDR3 extends over 12 amino acids. DNA of the CDR3: TGCGCCAGCAGCTTGGCGGGCTATGGCTACACCTTC. Translated, it gives CASSLAGYGYTF. The variable domain in full, with the rest retrieved from reference TRBV5-1 and TRBJ1-2, is KAGVTQTPRYLIKTRGQQVTLSCSPISGHRSVSWYQQTPGQGLQFLFEYFSETQRNKGNFPGRFSGRQFSNSRSEMNVSTLELGDSALYLCASSLAGYGYTFGSGTRLTVV.

This chain uses TRBV6-4 with TRBJ2-3; D unresolved. The V and J ends lost 2 bases and 0 bases respectively, with 3 bases between them. The CDR3 contains 13 residues. The germline gives CDR1 MRHNA, CDR2 SNTAGT. The CDR3, as DNA: TGTGCCAGCAGTGACGGGAGCACAGATACGCAGTATTTT. Protein product: CASSDGSTDTQYF.

The sample holds a few counts of this clone. The chain has TRBV14 and TRBJ2-2; D call uncertain. V shed 6 bases and J shed 5 bases, with 10 bases lying between them. Germline V gene data show CDR1 as SGHDN and CDR2 as FVKESK. The CDR3 has 13 residues. CDR3 nucleotides: TGTGCCAGCAGTTTTAGGTGGACCGGGGAGCTGTTTTTT. Amino acid sequence: CASSFRWTGELFF. Variable domain in full (rest from reference TRBV14 and TRBJ2-2): EAGVTQFPSHSVIEKGQTVTLRCDPISGHDNLYWYRRVMGKEIKFLLHFVKESKQDESGMPNNRFLAERTGGTYSTLKVQPAELEDSGVYFCASSFRWTGELFFGEGSRLTVL.

CDR3 bases: TGTGCCAGCAGCTTGGGCAGGGCCAACACTGAAGCTTTCTTT. Translation gives CASSLGRANTEAFF. The chain is built from TRBV11-3 and TRBJ1-1, with D perhaps matching TRBD1 (5 bases). The CDR3 is 14 residues long. Trimming removed 3 bases from V and 2 bases from J, with 10 bases in between. CDR1 is SGHNT, CDR2 YENEEA, per germline.

The chain is built from TRBV28 and TRBJ1-1; D may be TRBD1 (5 bases). CDR3 length: 15 amino acids. Germline CDR1 MDHEN, CDR2 SYDVKM. Trimming took off 2 bases at V and 1 base at J, with 11 bases between the two ends. CDR3 loop: CASSLTGQANTEAFF. The CDR3 DNA reads as TGTGCCAGCAGTTTAACGGGGCAGGCGAACACTGAAGCTTTCTTT. Based on the CDR3 plus reference TRBV28 and TRBJ1-1, the full variable domain is DVKVTQSSRYLVKRTGEKVFLECVQDMDHENMFWYRQDPGLGLRLIYFSYDVKMKEKGDIPEGYSVSREKKERFSLILESASTNQTSMYLCASSLTGQANTEAFFGQGTRLTVV.

V gene TRBV7-2 combines with J gene TRBJ2-1, with no clear D. The V end was cut by 1 base, the J end by 2 bases, with 3 bases between. The germline V gene encodes CDR1 SGHTA and CDR2 FQGNSA. The CDR3 runs to 13 residues. This CDR3 is CASSLGTYNEQFF. Written as DNA, the CDR3 is TGTGCCAGCAGCTTAGGGACCTACAATGAGCAGTTCTTC.

The rearrangement joins TRBV19 to TRBJ1-5; D gene ambiguous. The V end was cut by 3 bases, the J end by 0 bases, with 9 bases between. This CDR3 spans 15 amino acids. Per the germline V gene, CDR1 is LNHDA and CDR2 is SQIVND (reference sequence). The CDR3 is CASSMAGYSNQPQHF. The CDR3 nucleotides are TGTGCCAGTAGTATGGCGGGGTATAGCAATCAGCCCCAGCATTTT.

This clone appeared once. The chain couples TRBV30 to TRBJ1-4; no reliable D call. This CDR3 has 13 residues. The germline V gene has CDR1 GTSNPN and CDR2 SVGIG (reference sequence). DNA for the CDR3: TGTGTCTTGAGCCTTGCAACTAATGAAAAACTGTTTTTT. It codes for CVLSLATNEKLFF.

The chain is built from TRBV2 and TRBJ2-3, with 7 bases matching TRBD2. The CDR3 has 15 residues. From germline, CDR1 is SNHLY and CDR2 FYNNEI. Trimming at V came to 6 bases and at J to 0 bases, leaving 6 bases not matched to a gene. CDR3 sequence reads: CASRGSGGSTDTQYF. In DNA form, the CDR3 reads TGTGCCAGCAGGGGCTCCGGGGGGAGCACAGATACGCAGTATTTT.

Points on this clone: This specimen includes other DNA sequences encoding the same CDR3. The chain couples TRBV19 to TRBJ1-5, with D unclear. Between the trimmed V and J ends, which lost 3 bases and 0 bases, there was a span of 9 bases. This CDR3 is 15 amino acids long. Germline CDR1 reads LNHDA; CDR2 reads SQIVND (reference sequence). The CDR3 nucleotides read TGTGCCAGTAGTATGGGCAGTTATAGCAATCAGCCCCAGCATTTT. This gives the protein CASSMGSYSNQPQHF.

This chain joins TRBV25-1 and TRBJ1-6; D remains unclear. This CDR3 is 13 amino acids long. Germline assignment: CDR1 MGHDK and CDR2 SYGVNS. Deletions cut 0 bases from V and 8 bases from J, with 5 bases between. The CDR3 sequence is CASSEYRDSPLHF. The CDR3 nucleotides are TGTGCCAGCAGTGAATACAGAGATTCACCCCTCCACTTT.

The gene calls are TRBV21-1 and TRBJ1-4. TRBV21-1 is a pseudogene. The CDR3 spans 18 residues. The CDR3 nucleotides read TGTGCCAGCAGCAAAGCGCTTGTGGGGGATCCAAGAGATGAAAAACTGTTTTTT. Its translation is CASSKALVGDPRDEKLFF.